The 27 T cell receptor beta chains listed next were all sequenced from one sample in a study of T cell repertoires in cytomegalovirus infection. Each CDR3 protein is one row after TCRdb ran MiXCR on the reads. The table includes about 230,000 distinct CDR3 sequences, 6.5% detected once. The specimen was PBMCs. Every receptor here comes from a human donor in good health (CMV status not recorded). Some clones in this sample may be carry-over from other donors' samples.

This clonotype was counted between two and nine times. The V and J genes are TRBV29-1 and TRBJ1-4; 10 nucleotides line up with TRBD1. After removal of 8 bases from V and 6 bases from J, the junction contained 3 bases not matched to a gene. The CDR3 spans 12 residues. Germline V gene sequence: CDR1 SQVTM, CDR2 ANQGSEA. In DNA, the CDR3 is TGCAGCTACGGGACAGGGGATGAAAAACTGTTTTTT. It encodes CSYGTGDEKLFF.

This clonotype showed up many times. This chain links TRBV7-6 with TRBJ2-5; 8 positions agree with TRBD1. Germline V gives CDR1 SGHVS, CDR2 FNYEAQ. This CDR3 contains 14 residues. After removal of 1 base from V and 6 bases from J, the junction contained 4 bases not matched to a gene. CDR3 bases: TGTGCCAGCAGCTTAGATAACAGGGGGAAGACCCAGTACTTC. This gives the protein CASSLDNRGKTQYF.

This clonotype was counted at least ten times. This chain uses TRBV4-2 with TRBJ2-5; 13 positions match TRBD2. The CDR3 runs 17 residues. Germline values: CDR1 LGHNA, CDR2 YNFKEQ. V trimming: 4 bases; J trimming: 0 bases; junction bases outside the gene matches: 5. This chain's CDR3 is CASSPRTSGGDQETQYF. CDR3 sequence (DNA): TGTGCCAGCAGCCCCCGGACTAGCGGGGGAGACCAAGAGACCCAGTACTTC.

Many counts were recorded for this clonotype. This chain uses TRBV28 with TRBJ2-5, with D tentatively TRBD1 (5 bases). The CDR3 loop spans 18 amino acids. Trimming cost V 3 bases and J 3 bases, with 23 bases left between them. Germline V gene lookup returns CDR1 MDHEN and CDR2 SYDVKM. CDR3 sequence: CASSFSPGAHSWEETQYF. The CDR3 DNA reads TGTGCCAGCAGTTTCTCCCCTGGGGCCCACTCCTGGGAAGAGACCCAGTACTTC.

This clonotype was counted ten times or more. This sequence joins TRBV28 and TRBJ1-5, with TRBD1 matching 7 bases. The V segment lost 4 bases and the J segment 4 bases; nucleotides outside the gene matches: 25. The CDR3 totals 21 residues. Germline CDR1 is MDHEN and CDR2 is SYDVKM. The CDR3 is CASSSPPSTGNAADGNQPQHF. Here the CDR3 DNA reads TGTGCCAGCAGTTCCCCGCCTTCGACAGGGAACGCAGCCGACGGAAATCAGCCCCAGCATTTT.

The chain carries TRBV2 and TRBJ1-4; the D is unclear. The CDR3 runs 14 residues. CDR1 and CDR2 (germline): SNHLY, FYNNEI. V gave up 3 bases and J gave up 0 bases, with 5 bases separating them. The CDR3 loop is CASSDRTTNEKLFF. The CDR3 DNA reads as TGTGCCAGCAGTGATCGGACAACTAATGAAAAACTGTTTTTT.

Ten or more counts support this clonotype. The chain has TRBV6-2 or TRBV6-3 and TRBJ1-5; D is possibly TRBD1 (5 bases). Trimming took 5 bases from V and 3 from J, leaving 20 bases between them. This CDR3 comprises 17 residues. Germline assignment: CDR1 MNHEY and CDR2 SVGEGT. CDR3 nucleotide sequence: TGTGCCAGCAGTGGTAGAAGGACACCGGACTCCAATCAGCCCCAGCATTTT. Amino acid sequence: CASSGRRTPDSNQPQHF.

The sample holds many counts of this clonotype. The CDR3 bases are TGTGCCAGCAGTTACTCTCCGGGACAGGGCTACAATGAGCAGTTCTTC. Translated: CASSYSPGQGYNEQFF. The chain joins TRBV6-5 to TRBJ2-1, with TRBD1 identical over 9 bases. The V and J ends lost 0 bases and 3 bases, in that order; junction bases with no gene match: 3. This CDR3 comprises 16 residues. Germline-derived CDR1 and CDR2 are MNHEY and SVGAGI.

V gene TRBV20-1 combines with J gene TRBJ1-2; 10 bases are shared with TRBD1. V shed 3 bases, J shed 3 bases, and the junction held 4 bases outside the gene matches. The CDR3 is 14 amino acids. Germline-derived CDR1 and CDR2 are DFQATT and SNEGSKA (reference sequence). CDR3 residues: CSASGGTGDYGYTF. The CDR3 DNA follows: TGCAGTGCTAGTGGGGGGACAGGGGACTATGGCTACACCTTC.

The gene calls are TRBV10-3 and TRBJ1-5, with 10 bases identical to TRBD1. CDR1 ENHRY and CDR2 SYGVKD come from the germline V gene. This CDR3 contains 14 residues. Trimming removed 6 bases from V and 3 bases from J; junction bases left unmatched: 2. The CDR3 loop is CAIRGTGDNQPQHF. CDR3 sequence (DNA): TGTGCCATCAGGGGGACAGGGGACAATCAGCCCCAGCATTTT.

Ten or more counts support this clonotype. The chain employs TRBV29-1 and TRBJ2-5; D is perhaps TRBD2 (6 bases). The V gene lost 1 base and the J gene lost 0 bases, with 9 bases spanning the gap. The CDR3 runs to 14 residues. Per germline, CDR1 SQVTM and CDR2 ANQGSEA. The CDR3: CSVEVGGYQETQYF. For the CDR3, the DNA is TGCAGCGTTGAAGTTGGAGGGTACCAAGAGACCCAGTACTTC.

This clonotype was seen repeatedly, ten times or more. V gene TRBV5-1 combines with J gene TRBJ2-3; D is perhaps TRBD2 (5 bases). Germline lookup yields CDR1 SGHRS and CDR2 YFSETQ. The CDR3 totals 13 residues. Trimming shortened V by 4 bases and J by 6 bases, and 12 bases separated the two germline ends. CDR3 in DNA: TGCGCCAGCAGCCCTACCGTAGCGGATACGCAGTATTTT. It translates to CASSPTVADTQYF.

The chain has TRBV28 and TRBJ1-4; no firm D call. This CDR3 has 14 amino acids. The V gene's germline CDR1 is MDHEN and CDR2 SYDVKM. V was cut by 6 bases and J by 8 bases, with 16 bases left in between. The CDR3 reads CASSPGARREKLFF. The DNA for the CDR3 is TGTGCCAGCAGCCCAGGAGCCCGTCGGGAAAAACTGTTTTTT.

This clonotype was recorded many times. The genes are TRBV20-1 and TRBJ1-2, with 7 bases that match TRBD1. The germline V gene encodes CDR1 DFQATT and CDR2 SNEGSKA (reference sequence). Trimming at V came to 6 bases and at J to 4 bases, leaving 17 bases not matched to a gene. This CDR3 is 16 amino acids long. The DNA of the CDR3 is TGCAGTGCCTCGACAGCAAGACAGGGCAGTAGCTATGGCTACACCTTC. This gives the protein CSASTARQGSSYGYTF.

This clonotype was counted at least ten times. The rearrangement links TRBV5-1 to TRBJ2-7, with D tentatively TRBD1 or TRBD2 (5 bases each). The CDR3 has 14 amino acids. V was pared by 1 base and J by 5 bases, with 13 bases between. Germline V CDR1 and CDR2: SGHRS, YFSETQ. DNA for the CDR3: TGCGCCAGCAGCTTGATCCCCCAGGGACACGAGCAGTACTTC. It is translated as CASSLIPQGHEQYF.

This clonotype was detected only a few times. The chain couples TRBV5-1 to TRBJ2-3; TRBD2 matches at 11 bases. The CDR3 is 19 residues long. Germline CDR1 reads SGHRS; CDR2 reads YFSETQ. V lost 0 bases, J lost 0 bases, and 9 bases stayed unmatched. The CDR3 bases are TGCGCCAGCAGCTTGGCCGGTCTAGCGGGGGGTAGGAGCACAGATACGCAGTATTTT. Protein sequence: CASSLAGLAGGRSTDTQYF.

There are many counts of this clonotype. The CDR3: CASSLGWDTGELFF. CDR3 DNA sequence: TGCGCCAGCAGCTTGGGTTGGGACACCGGGGAGCTGTTTTTT. V gene TRBV5-1 combines with J gene TRBJ2-2; D ambiguous. Germline V gives CDR1 SGHRS, CDR2 YFSETQ. V was pared by 0 bases and J by 3 bases, with 6 bases between. The CDR3 spans 14 residues.

This clonotype was seen ten or more times. The gene calls are TRBV4-1 and TRBJ2-2; 8 bases match TRBD1. V shed 2 bases, J shed 4 bases, and the junction held 18 bases outside the gene matches. The CDR3 is made up of 20 amino acids. The germline V gene has CDR1 MGHRA and CDR2 YSYEKL. This CDR3 is CASSQPPGQGVISGTGELFF. In DNA, the CDR3 is TGCGCCAGCAGCCAACCCCCCGGACAGGGTGTAATTAGTGGCACCGGGGAGCTGTTTTTT.

Remarks on this clonotype: A much bigger clone sits one base away, suggesting this may be a read error. The chain employs TRBV5-6 and TRBJ2-2, with a weak D call TRBD2 (6 bases). Germline lookup yields CDR1 SGHDT and CDR2 YYEEEE. The length of the CDR3 is 16 residues. CDR3 nucleotide sequence: TGTGCCAGCAGCTTGCTTGGCGGGGCGAACACCGAGGAGCTGTTTTTT. Its translation: CASSLLGGANTEELFF.

The table lists this clonotype with many counts. V usage is TRBV14 and J usage is TRBJ2-7; D uncertain. CDR1 and CDR2 from the germline V gene are SGHDN and FVKESK. V lost 1 base to trimming and J lost 4 bases, with 8 bases between them. There are 13 residues in the CDR3. CDR3 nucleotide sequence: TGTGCCAGCAGCCAAGTTGGGGTATACGAGCAGTACTTC. Its protein is CASSQVGVYEQYF.

This clonotype was observed at least ten times. The chain joins TRBV7-2 to TRBJ2-7; no clear D gene. The CDR3 is 15 residues long. CDR1 is SGHTA and CDR2 is FQGNSA in the germline V gene. Between the trimmed V and J ends, which lost 0 bases and 3 bases, there was a span of 12 bases. This chain's CDR3 is CASSLALEGGYEQYF. As DNA, the CDR3 is TGTGCCAGCAGCTTAGCGCTCGAAGGCGGCTACGAGCAGTACTTC.

Many counts were recorded for this clonotype. The chain joins TRBV29-1 to TRBJ2-1; maybe TRBD1 (5 bases). The V gene's germline CDR1 is SQVTM and CDR2 ANQGSEA. The CDR3 has 16 residues. Trimming removed 1 base from V and 2 bases from J, with 15 bases in between. This CDR3 is CSVEGQGARTYNEQFF. The CDR3 DNA reads as TGCAGCGTTGAAGGACAAGGGGCCCGAACCTACAATGAGCAGTTCTTC.

In its sample, this clonotype was seen many times. The chain uses TRBV7-6 and TRBJ1-6; unclear D gene. V lost 1 base to trimming and J lost 7 bases, with 11 bases between them. The CDR3 sequence is 15 residues long. Germline CDR1 is SGHVS and CDR2 is FNYEAQ. CDR3 DNA: TGTGCCAGCAGCTTAGAGACAATTTTGAATTCACCCCTCCACTTT. Protein product: CASSLETILNSPLHF.

This clonotype was observed at least ten times. The chain combines TRBV7-2 with TRBJ2-5; 8 bases fit TRBD1. CDR3 size: 18 residues. Germline lookup yields CDR1 SGHTA and CDR2 FQGNSA. With V trimmed by 4 bases and J by 2 bases, 15 bases remained unmatched. CDR3 loop: CASSWTSRGRGGQETQYF. CDR3 sequence (DNA): TGTGCCAGCAGCTGGACATCCAGGGGGCGAGGGGGGCAAGAGACCCAGTACTTC.

The sample holds many counts of this clonotype. The chain couples TRBV7-2 to TRBJ2-7, with 7 bases aligning to TRBD2. V lost 3 bases and J lost 0; bases outside the gene matches: 2. The CDR3 totals 14 residues. From germline, CDR1 is SGHTA and CDR2 FQGNSA. CDR3 sequence: CASSLGGVSYEQYF. The CDR3 region has the DNA TGTGCCAGCAGCTTGGGGGGGGTCTCCTACGAGCAGTACTTC.

Ten or more counts support this clonotype. This chain connects TRBV2 to TRBJ1-5; D is unresolved. CDR1 is SNHLY, CDR2 FYNNEI, per germline. The CDR3 sequence is 13 residues long. The V end was cut by 5 bases, the J end by 7 bases, with 12 bases between. The CDR3, as DNA: TGTGCCAGCAGTCATCTTAGGCGGCAGCCCCAGCATTTT. Amino acids: CASSHLRRQPQHF.

This clonotype came up a few times. This chain uses TRBV2 with TRBJ1-1; 10 nucleotides match TRBD1. This CDR3 is built from 15 residues. The J segment lost 4 bases and the V segment lost 6 bases, leaving 8 bases of the junction unmatched. CDR1 and CDR2 from the germline V gene are SNHLY and FYNNEI. The CDR3 nucleotides read TGTGCCAGCAGGGGCCCTGGACAGGGGGGCACTGAAGCTTTCTTT. It specifies CASRGPGQGGTEAFF.